The 25 T cell receptor beta chains in this list originate from one sample, sequenced in a study of early T cells in non-severe SARS-CoV-2 infection. TCRdb reanalysed the 5' RACE reads using MiXCR and keeps one entry per CDR3 protein. The data hold about 56,000 distinct CDR3 sequences, with around 12% observed a single time. Source material: whole blood. The source of these receptors is an adult who was a healthcare worker with PCR-confirmed SARS-CoV-2 infection or an uninfected control (not recorded which).

The J gene is TRBJ2-7, the V gene TRBV29-1; TRBD2 matches at 14 bases. The ends lost 6 bases at V and 4 bases at J; junction bases unmatched: 2. Germline-derived CDR1 and CDR2 are SQVTM and ANQGSEA. The CDR3 is made up of 13 amino acids. CDR3 amino acids: CSVGLAGGYEQYF. The CDR3 nucleotides are TGCAGCGTAGGACTAGCGGGAGGATACGAGCAGTACTTC.

V usage is TRBV2 and J usage is TRBJ1-3; no clear D. The CDR3 runs 15 residues. Trimming cost V 11 bases and J 0 bases, with 17 bases left between them. The germline gives CDR1 SNHLY, CDR2 FYNNEI. The CDR3 coding sequence is TGTGCCTCAAGGGCGGGGTCAACCTCTGGAAACACCATATATTTT. Translated, it gives CASRAGSTSGNTIYF.

In its sample, this clonotype was seen many times. The rearrangement joins TRBV11-2 to TRBJ2-2, with a possible D match to TRBD1 (6 bases). This CDR3 is built from 15 residues. With 1 base removed from V and 6 bases from J, the gap between germline ends came to 12 bases. Germline assignment: CDR1 SGHAT and CDR2 FQNNGV. The chain's CDR3 is CASSLGRTEAGELFF. Written as DNA, the CDR3 is TGTGCCAGCAGCTTAGGGAGGACAGAAGCCGGGGAGCTGTTTTTT.

This clonotype was counted ten times or more. The J gene is TRBJ2-2, the V gene TRBV2; 7 bases fit TRBD2. V shed 5 bases, J shed 1 base, and the junction held 4 bases outside the gene matches. The CDR3 is 15 amino acids. Looked up from germline, CDR1 is SNHLY and CDR2 is FYNNEI. The CDR3 reads CASSRLALNTGELFF. The CDR3 nucleotides are TGTGCCAGCAGTAGACTAGCCCTGAACACCGGGGAGCTGTTTTTT.

This chain uses TRBV29-1 with TRBJ2-5; D call uncertain. Looked up from germline, CDR1 is SQVTM and CDR2 is ANQGSEA. The CDR3 sequence is 11 residues long. Trimming removed 7 bases from V and 4 bases from J, with 10 bases in between. The CDR3 sequence: CSALASETQYF. The CDR3 DNA sequence: TGCAGCGCCTTAGCTTCAGAGACCCAGTACTTC.

This clonotype was observed a few times. This rearrangement joins TRBV13 to TRBJ2-1, with a possible D match to TRBD2 (7 bases). Germline lookup yields CDR1 PRHDT and CDR2 FYEKMQ (reference sequence). V gave up 2 bases and J gave up 4 bases, with 15 bases separating them. The length of the CDR3 is 16 residues. The CDR3 DNA reads as TGTGCCAGCAGCTTATCATCGGGGGGCCTTTACAATGAGCAGTTCTTC. Translated, it gives CASSLSSGGLYNEQFF.

This clonotype was recorded many times. J is TRBJ2-5 and V is TRBV20-1; 12 bases agree with TRBD2. Germline V CDR1 and CDR2: DFQATT, SNEGSKA (reference sequence). The CDR3 has 16 residues. V lost 0 bases to trimming and J lost 4 bases; unmatched junction nucleotides: 6. CDR3 loop: CSARDLAGGPGETQYF. The CDR3 nucleotides are TGCAGTGCTAGAGATCTAGCGGGAGGGCCTGGAGAGACCCAGTACTTC.

The chain uses TRBV5-1 and TRBJ2-1, with a weak D call TRBD1 (5 bases). V shed 0 bases and J shed 13 bases, with 11 bases lying between them. The CDR3 is 12 residues long. CDR1 and CDR2 (germline): SGHRS, YFSETQ. The chain's CDR3 is CASSLDTGEQFF. The CDR3, as DNA: TGCGCCAGCAGCTTGGATACAGGAGAACAGTTCTTC.

CDR3 protein: CSARTQVYNEQFF. The CDR3 nucleotides are TGCAGTGCTAGAACTCAGGTTTACAATGAGCAGTTCTTC. The genes are TRBV20-1 and TRBJ2-1; D remains unclear. This CDR3 contains 13 residues. Germline loops: CDR1 DFQATT, CDR2 SNEGSKA (reference sequence). V was cut by 2 bases and J by 4 bases, with 9 bases left in between.

The V gene is TRBV6-1, the J gene TRBJ2-7; possibly TRBD1 or TRBD2 for D (5 bases each). V lost 10 bases and J lost 4, with 17 bases in between. The CDR3 length is 13 residues. Germline V gene data show CDR1 as MNHNS and CDR2 as SASEGT. The CDR3 DNA is TGTGCCACCCGGGGCCCCTCACTATACGAGCAGTACTTC. Translation gives CATRGPSLYEQYF.

This clonotype was counted at least ten times. The chain joins TRBV2 to TRBJ2-5; D gene unclear. The CDR3 is made up of 11 amino acids. V lost 6 bases and J 2 bases, leaving 4 bases between the germline ends. From germline, CDR1 is SNHLY and CDR2 FYNNEI. The CDR3 spells CASRWQETQYF. DNA of the CDR3: TGTGCCAGCAGGTGGCAAGAGACCCAGTACTTC.

This clonotype was seen a few times. The V gene is TRBV2, the J gene TRBJ2-3; D gene unclear. This CDR3 is built from 16 residues. V was pared by 3 bases and J by 1 base, with 14 bases between. Germline assignment: CDR1 SNHLY and CDR2 FYNNEI. DNA of the CDR3: TGTGCCAGCAGTGATTTGGGGTTTGGCGGCACAGATACGCAGTATTTT. This sequence encodes CASSDLGFGGTDTQYF.

In its sample, this clonotype was seen many times. This chain uses TRBV4-1 with TRBJ2-1; possible D gene TRBD2, 7 bases. Germline values: CDR1 MGHRA, CDR2 YSYEKL. The CDR3 runs to 15 residues. Trimming stripped 1 base from V and 8 bases from J, with 15 bases between. The CDR3 protein is CASSQAGGRVYEQFF. The DNA of the CDR3 is TGCGCCAGCAGCCAAGCGGGGGGCCGGGTTTATGAGCAGTTCTTC.

In its sample, this clonotype was seen a few times. This chain connects TRBV11-2 to TRBJ2-5; D ambiguous. CDR3 length equals 13 residues. V shed 4 bases and J shed 7 bases, with 13 bases lying between them. CDR1 and CDR2 from the germline V gene are SGHAT and FQNNGV. The CDR3 loop reads CASSSTVKVTQYF. DNA of the CDR3: TGTGCCAGCAGCTCGACCGTCAAGGTGACCCAGTACTTC. Filled out from reference TRBV11-2 and TRBJ2-5, the complete variable domain reads EAGVAQSPRYKIIEKRQSVAFWCNPISGHATLYWYQQILGQGPKLLIQFQNNGVVDDSQLPKDRFSAERLKGVDSTLKIQPAKLEDSAVYLCASSSTVKVTQYFGPGTRLLVL.

V and J are TRBV29-1 and TRBJ2-3, with D perhaps TRBD1 (7 bases). This CDR3 is built from 16 residues. The germline V gene encodes CDR1 SQVTM and CDR2 ANQGSEA. Trimming shortened V by 4 bases and J by 3 bases, and 20 bases separated the two germline ends. CDR3 coding DNA: TGCAGCGTTGTTGGGGGGCAAGGACAGGATACAGATACGCAGTATTTT. It yields the protein CSVVGGQGQDTDTQYF.

The sample holds many counts of this clonotype. The J gene is TRBJ1-6, the V gene TRBV11-2, with 8 bases fitting TRBD1. Germline-derived CDR1 and CDR2 are SGHAT and FQNNGV. V shed 4 bases and J 4 bases; nucleotides not matched to a gene: 9. The CDR3 consists of 17 residues. CDR3 residues: CASSSLDRGAYNSPLHF. The CDR3 DNA is TGTGCCAGCAGCTCTCTCGACAGGGGCGCTTATAATTCACCCCTCCACTTT.

This clonotype was counted ten times or more. The rearrangement uses TRBV19 and TRBJ2-7; no definite D call. From germline, CDR1 is LNHDA and CDR2 SQIVND (reference sequence). The CDR3 sequence is 13 residues long. Trimming pared 0 bases from V and 6 bases from J, leaving 9 bases between. CDR3 nucleotide sequence: TGTGCCAGTAGTATAGATTCATCGCGCGAGCAGTACTTC. Amino acids: CASSIDSSREQYF.

There are many counts of this clonotype. The J gene is TRBJ2-1, the V gene TRBV5-1, with 13 nucleotides matching TRBD2. In germline, CDR1 is SGHRS, CDR2 YFSETQ. V gave up 4 bases and J gave up 6 bases; unmatched junction bases: 7. This CDR3 is 16 amino acids long. The CDR3 DNA is TGCGCCAGCAGCCGGCCCGGGACTAGCGGGGCCAATGAGCAGTTCTTC. Residues: CASSRPGTSGANEQFF.

This clonotype occurred many times. This chain joins TRBV6-1 and TRBJ2-7; D is undetermined. The CDR3 loop spans 17 amino acids. Trimming took off 4 bases at V and 3 bases at J, with 22 bases between the two ends. Germline V gives CDR1 MNHNS, CDR2 SASEGT. Written as DNA, the CDR3 is TGTGCCAGCAGTGGGCTAGGGTTTGGGCAGGTGAACTACGAGCAGTACTTC. Its protein is CASSGLGFGQVNYEQYF.

This clonotype was found a few times. The chain is built from TRBV11-1 and TRBJ1-1; D gene uncertain. CDR3 length: 14 amino acids. Trimming pared 2 bases from V and 4 bases from J, leaving 11 bases between. Looked up from germline, CDR1 is SGHAT and CDR2 is FQDESV (reference sequence). CDR3: CASSLSSTSTEAFF. The CDR3 bases are TGTGCCAGCAGCTTATCTTCTACCAGCACTGAAGCTTTCTTT.

The chain has TRBV25-1 and TRBJ2-7; D gene ambiguous. The ends were cut back, 4 bases at V and 3 bases at J, with 13 bases in the middle. Per germline, CDR1 MGHDK and CDR2 SYGVNS. This CDR3 has 14 residues. CDR3 residues: CASSGKGWNYEQYF. The CDR3 nucleotides read TGTGCCAGCAGTGGGAAGGGTTGGAACTACGAGCAGTACTTC.

This clonotype was seen repeatedly, ten times or more. V usage is TRBV7-2 and J usage is TRBJ1-5, with D possibly matching TRBD1 (5 bases). The V end was cut by 5 bases, the J end by 0 bases, with 8 bases between. Germline V lookup: CDR1 SGHTA, CDR2 FQGNSA. This CDR3 has 14 residues. DNA for the CDR3: TGTGCCAGCAGCCTCGACAGTAGCAATCAGCCCCAGCATTTT. This codes for CASSLDSSNQPQHF.

This clonotype has a count of ten or more. The rearrangement joins TRBV4-1 to TRBJ2-7; D tentatively reads TRBD1 or TRBD2 (5 bases each). Trimming removed 3 bases at V and 5 bases at J, with 23 bases between. Germline assignment: CDR1 MGHRA and CDR2 YSYEKL. The CDR3 sequence is 17 residues long. The DNA of the CDR3 is TGCGCCAGCAGCCATAAGGTCGCAGCAGGGACCTTCCACGAGCAGTACTTC. Its protein is CASSHKVAAGTFHEQYF.

At least ten counts were recorded for this clonotype. This sequence joins TRBV10-1 and TRBJ2-2; D is perhaps TRBD2 (6 bases). The CDR3 runs 13 residues. Trimming cost V 2 bases and J 7 bases, with 8 bases left between them. In germline, CDR1 is WNHNN, CDR2 SYGVQD (reference sequence). The chain's CDR3 is CASSEGGFGELFF. The CDR3 DNA reads TGCGCCAGCAGTGAGGGGGGGTTCGGGGAGCTGTTTTTT.

This clonotype was counted ten times or more. The J gene is TRBJ1-1, the V gene TRBV3-1; 8 nucleotides line up with TRBD1. J lost 6 bases, V lost 2 bases, and 5 bases had no gene match. CDR3 length: 14 amino acids. The V gene's germline CDR1 is LGHDT and CDR2 YNNKEL (reference sequence). CDR3 loop: CASSQSGGGPEAFF. CDR3 sequence (DNA): TGTGCCAGCAGCCAATCAGGGGGCGGGCCTGAAGCTTTCTTT.